The 19 T cell receptor beta chains listed next were all sequenced from one sample in a study of blood T cell repertoires in COVID-19. Profiled with immunoSEQ multiplex PCR; TCRdb holds only in-frame clones, not every one. Counted here are approximately 230,000 clones, roughly 84% occurring once; the ten biggest clones make up 2% to 2.5%. Sequencing was performed on peripheral blood. These receptors were collected from a woman in her forties who had recovered from COVID-19.

For this clone: One end of the junction fails to match germline, which may point to a read error. The chain is built from TRBV6-6 and TRBJ2-1; 14 nucleotides line up with TRBD2. The CDR3 consists of 16 residues. Germline values: CDR1 MNHNY, CDR2 SVGAGI (reference sequence). The CDR3 loop reads CASSYTDATSGRERFF. The CDR3 DNA follows: TGTGCCAGCAGTTACACGGACGCGACTAGCGGGAGGGAGCGGTTCTTC.

This clone was seen a single time. The chain has TRBV15 and TRBJ1-5, with D maybe TRBD1 (6 bases). The CDR3 length is 17 residues. Germline assignment: CDR1 LNHNV and CDR2 YYDKDF (reference sequence). Trimming pared 0 bases from V and 2 bases from J, leaving 14 bases between. DNA for the CDR3: TGTGCCACCAGCAGAGATCAGGGGCGGAAGGGCAATCAGCCCCAGCATTTT. Amino acid sequence: CATSRDQGRKGNQPQHF.

CDR3 DNA: TGTGCCAGTAGTAGCCCCGACAGGGGCTATAATTCACCCCTCCACTTT. Amino acid sequence: CASSSPDRGYNSPLHF. The rearrangement uses TRBV19 and TRBJ1-6; 8 bases line up with TRBD1. V lost 4 bases and J lost 3; bases outside the gene matches: 5. The germline CDR1 and CDR2 sequences are LNHDA and SQIVND (reference sequence). The CDR3 is made up of 16 amino acids. Supplemented by reference TRBV19 and TRBJ1-6, the full variable domain reads DGGITQSPKYLFRKEGQNVTLSCEQNLNHDAMYWYRQDPGQGLRLIYYSQIVNDFQKGDIAEGYSVSREKKESFPLTVTSAQKNPTAFYLCASSSPDRGYNSPLHFGNGTRLTVT.

The rearrangement uses TRBV19 and TRBJ1-5; D might be TRBD1 (5 bases). CDR3 length equals 15 residues. Germline V gene lookup returns CDR1 LNHDA and CDR2 SQIVND (reference sequence). V was cut by 0 bases and J by 3 bases, with 9 bases left in between. The CDR3 reads CASSIEGGNNQPQHF. In nucleotides, the CDR3 is TGTGCCAGTAGTATAGAGGGGGGGAACAATCAGCCCCAGCATTTT.

This chain joins TRBV6-5 and TRBJ2-1, with D possibly TRBD1 on 6 matching bases. The CDR3 is 14 residues long. V lost 4 bases and J 7 bases, leaving 14 bases between the germline ends. Germline CDR1 and CDR2: MNHEY and SVGAGI. CDR3 nucleotide sequence: TGTGCCAGCAGTTCACAGGGATCCGGGAATGAGCAGTTCTTC. Translated: CASSSQGSGNEQFF.

This chain joins TRBV2 and TRBJ2-1; TRBD2 agrees at 14 bases. Per germline, CDR1 SNHLY and CDR2 FYNNEI. Germline trimming cut 6 bases from V and 4 bases from J; bases unmatched to any gene: 2. This CDR3 spans 15 amino acids. The CDR3 here is CASRGTSGSYNEQFF. DNA of the CDR3: TGTGCCAGCAGAGGGACTAGCGGGAGTTACAATGAGCAGTTCTTC.

This clone was seen just once. This rearrangement joins TRBV19 to TRBJ1-4; 8 nucleotides match TRBD1. This CDR3 comprises 17 residues. Germline trimming cut 9 bases from V and 0 bases from J; bases unmatched to any gene: 12. The germline gives CDR1 LNHDA, CDR2 SQIVND (reference sequence). CDR3 bases: TGTGCCAGCGGACCTGGACAGGGCGGGGCAACTAATGAAAAACTGTTTTTT. Its protein product is CASGPGQGGATNEKLFF.

This rearrangement joins TRBV18 to TRBJ2-5; maybe TRBD1 (7 bases). V dropped 3 bases and J dropped 4 bases, with 12 bases sitting between them. The CDR3 loop spans 14 amino acids. Germline V lookup: CDR1 KGHSH, CDR2 LQKENI. The CDR3 is CASSPAGQIETQYF. CDR3 sequence (DNA): TGTGCCAGCTCACCGGCGGGACAGATAGAGACCCAGTACTTC.

The chain uses TRBV19 and TRBJ2-1; 11 bases agree with TRBD2. This CDR3 comprises 15 residues. Trimming took 6 bases from V and 9 from J; bases not matched to a gene: 10. CDR1 and CDR2 (germline): LNHDA, SQIVND (reference sequence). CDR3 DNA sequence: TGTGCCAGTAGCGCCACTAGCGGGAGTTTTTCTGAGCAGTTCTTC. Translated: CASSATSGSFSEQFF.

Regarding this clone: A junction end diverges from the germline sequence, so it may reflect a read error. Other DNA sequences in the same sample also yield this CDR3. The chain recombines TRBV7-7 with TRBJ2-7; maybe TRBD1 (6 bases). Per the germline V gene, CDR1 is SSHAT and CDR2 is FNYEAQ (reference sequence). CDR3 size: 15 residues. The CDR3 nucleotides read TGTGCTAGCAGCTTAGGGGCAGGGGCCTCCTACGAGCAGTACTTC. Translating gives CASSLGAGASYEQYF.

The V gene is TRBV3-1 (or the pseudogene TRBV3-2), the J gene TRBJ1-6, with a tentative D call TRBD1 (5 bases). V was cut by 7 bases and J by 11 bases, with 18 bases left in between. This CDR3 has 14 residues. Germline CDR1 reads LGHDT; CDR2 reads YNNKEL (reference sequence). CDR3 amino acids: CASTSGGVSAPLHF. Here the CDR3 DNA reads TGTGCCAGCACCTCGGGGGGGGTATCGGCACCCCTCCACTTT.

The gene calls are TRBV6-6 and TRBJ2-5, with D tentatively TRBD2 (6 bases). V lost 5 bases and J 7 bases, leaving 8 bases between the germline ends. This CDR3 comprises 11 residues. In germline, CDR1 is MNHNY, CDR2 SVGAGI (reference sequence). This CDR3 reads CASSTGGTQYF. CDR3 DNA sequence: TGTGCCAGCAGTACCGGGGGGACCCAGTACTTC.

This chain connects TRBV7-3 to TRBJ2-1; D is unclear. Germline CDR1 is SGHTA and CDR2 is FQGTGA. This CDR3 region has 14 residues. The V end lost 5 bases, the J end lost 1 base, and 9 bases lay between the germline ends. CDR3 bases: TGTGCCAGCAGCCCGCAGGATTCCTACAATGAGCAGTTCTTC. Translation: CASSPQDSYNEQFF.

The rearrangement joins TRBV15 to TRBJ1-2; D is perhaps TRBD1 (6 bases). The CDR3 spans 14 residues. The germline gives CDR1 LNHNV, CDR2 YYDKDF (reference sequence). Trimming pared 0 bases from V and 6 bases from J, leaving 11 bases between. The CDR3 loop is CATSRDETGNGYTF. The CDR3 DNA reads as TGTGCCACCAGCAGAGATGAAACAGGGAATGGCTACACCTTC. Complete variable domain (other parts from reference TRBV15 and TRBJ1-2): DAMVIQNPRYQVTQFGKPVTLSCSQTLNHNVMYWYQQKSSQAPKLLFHYYDKDFNNEADTPDNFQSRRPNTSFCFLDIRSPGLGDTAMYLCATSRDETGNGYTFGSGTRLTVV.

The genes are TRBV28 and TRBJ2-7; TRBD2 agrees at 8 bases. Germline V gene lookup returns CDR1 MDHEN and CDR2 SYDVKM. The V gene end was trimmed by 6 bases and the J gene end by 1 base; junction bases not matched to a gene: 2. The CDR3 is made up of 13 amino acids. CDR3 DNA sequence: TGTGCCAGCAGCCGGGGGGGGTCCTACGAGCAGTACTTC. Translation: CASSRGGSYEQYF.

This chain uses TRBV5-8 with TRBJ1-5; 8 nucleotides agree with TRBD1. V lost 0 bases and J lost 1; bases outside the gene matches: 12. Germline-derived CDR1 and CDR2 are SGHTS and YDEGEE. This CDR3 spans 19 amino acids. As DNA, the CDR3 is TGTGCCAGCAGCTTGGTGGGAAAAACTCAGGGGGCGAGCAATCAGCCCCAGCATTTT. Encoded protein: CASSLVGKTQGASNQPQHF.

This clone was counted once. The chain joins TRBV4-2 to TRBJ2-1, with 10 bases identical to TRBD2. This CDR3 has 17 amino acids. Trimming cost V 4 bases and J 0 bases; bases outside gene matches: 6. CDR1 is LGHNA, CDR2 YNFKEQ, per germline. The CDR3 sequence is CASSRGLAESSYNEQFF. The CDR3 DNA reads TGTGCCAGCAGCCGCGGACTAGCGGAAAGCTCCTACAATGAGCAGTTCTTC.

This chain connects TRBV28 to TRBJ1-6, with D unresolved. CDR1 is MDHEN, CDR2 SYDVKM, per germline. Trimming took 3 bases from V and 0 from J, leaving 6 bases between them. There are 15 residues in the CDR3. This CDR3 is CASSLVSSYNSPLHF. In DNA form, the CDR3 reads TGTGCCAGCAGTTTGGTGAGCTCCTATAATTCACCCCTCCACTTT.

This rearrangement joins TRBV2 to TRBJ1-5; tentative D call: TRBD1 (6 bases). The length of the CDR3 is 14 residues. V was trimmed by 10 bases and J by 6 bases, leaving 19 bases between them. Germline CDR1 and CDR2: SNHLY and FYNNEI. The CDR3 DNA sequence: TGTGCCACTAAGGGGGACACTACTTCTCAGCCCCAGCATTTT. Translating it yields CATKGDTTSQPQHF.